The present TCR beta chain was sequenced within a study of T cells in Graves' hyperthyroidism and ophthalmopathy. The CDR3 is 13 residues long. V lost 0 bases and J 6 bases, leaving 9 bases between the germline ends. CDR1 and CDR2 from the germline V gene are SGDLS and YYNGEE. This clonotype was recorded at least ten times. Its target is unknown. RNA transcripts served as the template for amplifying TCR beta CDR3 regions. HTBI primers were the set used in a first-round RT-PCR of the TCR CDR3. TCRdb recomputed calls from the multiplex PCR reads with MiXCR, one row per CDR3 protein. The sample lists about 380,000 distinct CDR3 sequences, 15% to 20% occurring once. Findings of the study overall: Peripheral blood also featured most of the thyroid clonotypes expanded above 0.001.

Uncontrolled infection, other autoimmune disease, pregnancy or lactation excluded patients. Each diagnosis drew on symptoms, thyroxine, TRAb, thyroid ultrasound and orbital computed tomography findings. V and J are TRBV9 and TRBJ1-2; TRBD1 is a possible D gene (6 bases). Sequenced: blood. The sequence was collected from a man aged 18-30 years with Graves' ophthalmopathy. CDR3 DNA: TGTGCCAGCAGCGTAGAGGGGGGCGATGGCTACACCTTC. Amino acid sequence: CASSVEGGDGYTF.